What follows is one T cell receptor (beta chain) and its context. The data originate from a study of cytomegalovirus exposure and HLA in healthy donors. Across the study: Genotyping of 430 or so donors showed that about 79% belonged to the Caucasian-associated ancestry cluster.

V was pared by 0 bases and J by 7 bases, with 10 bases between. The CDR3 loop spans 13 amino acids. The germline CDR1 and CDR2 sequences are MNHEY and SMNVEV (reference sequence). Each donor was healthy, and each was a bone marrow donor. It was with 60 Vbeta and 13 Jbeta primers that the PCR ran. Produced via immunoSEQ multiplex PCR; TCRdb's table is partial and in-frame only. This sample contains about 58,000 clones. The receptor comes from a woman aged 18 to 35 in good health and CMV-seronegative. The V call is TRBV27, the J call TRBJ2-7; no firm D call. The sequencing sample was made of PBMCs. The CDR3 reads CASSLSFATEQYF. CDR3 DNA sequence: TGTGCCAGCAGTTTATCGTTCGCTACGGAGCAGTACTTC.